These T cell receptor beta chains were read from a single sample in a study of shared clonotypes between healthy human individuals. The method was immunoSEQ multiplex PCR; TCRdb's version includes in-frame clones alone and lacks a portion of them. The sample has over a million clones, roughly 95% seen once. Input material: naive CD4+ T cells sorted from blood. These receptor sequences come from a man in his thirties or forties in good health. The CDR3 runs from the conserved cysteine through the conserved F or W. A D gene is named only where the DNA matches it firmly. Clone size appears in some rows only: once, few, many, or a class for an expanded clone.

J gene,D gene,V gene,clone size,CDR3 protein,CDR3 DNA
TRBJ2-1,TRBD2,TRBV10-2,-,CASAGWTSSYNEQFF,TGCGCCAGCGCTGGGTGGACTAGCAGTTACAATGAGCAGTTCTTC
TRBJ1-5,-,TRBV28,-,CASSSPHQPQHF,TGTGCCAGCAGTTCACCTCATCAGCCCCAGCATTTT
TRBJ2-5,-,TRBV4-3,-,CASSQELGHAGETQYF,TGCGCCAGCAGCCAAGAGTTAGGCCACGCCGGGGAGACCCAGTACTTC
TRBJ2-3,-,TRBV7-9,-,CASDRTDTQYF,TGTGCCAGTGACCGTACAGATACGCAGTATTTT
TRBJ2-5,TRBD1,TRBV5-6,-,CASSLGTGTVQETQYF,TGTGCCAGCAGCTTGGGGACAGGGACAGTACAAGAGACCCAGTACTTC
TRBJ1-1,-,TRBV6-1,-,CASSEALRGDTEAFF,TGTGCCAGCAGTGAGGCCTTGCGGGGTGACACTGAAGCTTTCTTT
TRBJ1-2,TRBD1,TRBV9,-,CASSVAIGQGANGYTF,TGTGCCAGCAGCGTAGCAATTGGACAGGGGGCTAATGGCTACACCTTC
TRBJ2-3,-,TRBV2,-,CASSVRQGTDTQYF,TGTGCCAGCAGTGTACGACAAGGCACAGATACGCAGTATTTT
TRBJ2-2,-,TRBV6-5,-,CASSYPATGELFF,TGTGCCAGCAGTTACCCCGCCACCGGGGAGCTGTTTTTT
TRBJ2-1,TRBD2,TRBV28,-,CASSRRGLAGGVSRNEQFF,TGTGCCAGCAGCCGACGAGGCCTAGCGGGAGGGGTATCGAGAAATGAGCAGTTCTTC
TRBJ2-1,TRBD2,TRBV6-1,-,CATVTSGISNEQFF,TGTGCCACCGTGACTAGCGGGATATCCAATGAGCAGTTCTTC
TRBJ2-5,-,TRBV7-7,-,CASSLLPGGETQYF,TGTGCTAGCAGCCTACTACCGGGTGGGGAGACCCAGTACTTC
TRBJ2-3,-,TRBV9,-,CASSVSGAVGTDTQYF,TGTGCCAGCAGCGTTTCCGGGGCGGTCGGCACAGATACGCAGTATTTT
TRBJ2-3,-,TRBV5-1,-,CASSLAGTDTQYF,TGCGCCAGCAGCTTAGCAGGTACAGATACGCAGTATTTT
TRBJ2-6,-,TRBV9,once,CASSVAGPGANVLTF,TGTGCCAGCAGCGTAGCGGGACCTGGGGCCAACGTCCTGACTTTC
TRBJ2-7,-,TRBV5-8,-,CASSLIVRPYEQYF,TGTGCCAGCAGCTTGATAGTGCGCCCCTACGAGCAGTACTTC
TRBJ1-5,-,TRBV6-5,-,CASSYSRGGNQPQHF,TGTGCCAGCAGTTACTCGAGAGGGGGCAATCAGCCCCAGCATTTT
TRBJ1-2,-,TRBV5-1,-,CASRPDSGTGYTF,TGCGCCAGCAGACCTGACAGTGGGACCGGCTACACCTTC
TRBJ2-1,-,TRBV5-1,-,CASSLRLRYNEQFF,TGCGCCAGCAGCTTGAGACTCCGCTACAATGAGCAGTTCTTC
TRBJ2-5,-,TRBV9,-,CASSVLGGLLQETQYF,TGTGCCAGCAGCGTATTAGGGGGACTGCTTCAAGAGACCCAGTACTTC